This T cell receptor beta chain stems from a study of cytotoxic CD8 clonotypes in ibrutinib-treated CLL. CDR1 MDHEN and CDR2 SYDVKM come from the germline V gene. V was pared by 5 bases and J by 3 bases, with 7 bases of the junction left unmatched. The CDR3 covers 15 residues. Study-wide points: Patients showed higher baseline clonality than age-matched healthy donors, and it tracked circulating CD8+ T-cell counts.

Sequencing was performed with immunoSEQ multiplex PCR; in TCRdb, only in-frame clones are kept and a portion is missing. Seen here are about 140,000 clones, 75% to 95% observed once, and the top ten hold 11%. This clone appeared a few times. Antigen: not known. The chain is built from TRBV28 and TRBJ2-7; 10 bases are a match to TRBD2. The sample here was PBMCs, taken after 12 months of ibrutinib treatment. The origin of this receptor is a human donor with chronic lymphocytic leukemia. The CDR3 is CASSPQTSGLYEQYF. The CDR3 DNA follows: TGTGCCAGCAGTCCCCAGACTAGCGGGCTCTACGAGCAGTACTTC. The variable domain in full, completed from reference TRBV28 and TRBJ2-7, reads DVKVTQSSRYLVKRTGEKVFLECVQDMDHENMFWYRQDPGLGLRLIYFSYDVKMKEKGDIPEGYSVSREKKERFSLILESASTNQTSMYLCASSPQTSGLYEQYFGPGTRLTVT.